This T cell receptor (beta chain) was found in a study of blood T cell repertoires in COVID-19. Deletions cut 1 base from V and 7 bases from J, with 4 bases between. The CDR3 is 11 residues long. Germline V gene lookup returns CDR1 SEHNR and CDR2 FQNEAQ (reference sequence). Some clones are missing from TCRdb's copy, which holds only in-frame ones; the method was immunoSEQ multiplex PCR. The sample holds approximately 460,000 clones, nearly 90% seen once. This sequence was found in a man aged 18 to 35 with COVID-19, enrolled during active disease. Sequenced material: peripheral blood. This sequence joins TRBV7-9 and TRBJ1-1; no clear D. CDR3 nucleotides: TGTGCCAGCAGCTTAGGCAGTGAAGCTTTCTTT. Protein sequence: CASSLGSEAFF.